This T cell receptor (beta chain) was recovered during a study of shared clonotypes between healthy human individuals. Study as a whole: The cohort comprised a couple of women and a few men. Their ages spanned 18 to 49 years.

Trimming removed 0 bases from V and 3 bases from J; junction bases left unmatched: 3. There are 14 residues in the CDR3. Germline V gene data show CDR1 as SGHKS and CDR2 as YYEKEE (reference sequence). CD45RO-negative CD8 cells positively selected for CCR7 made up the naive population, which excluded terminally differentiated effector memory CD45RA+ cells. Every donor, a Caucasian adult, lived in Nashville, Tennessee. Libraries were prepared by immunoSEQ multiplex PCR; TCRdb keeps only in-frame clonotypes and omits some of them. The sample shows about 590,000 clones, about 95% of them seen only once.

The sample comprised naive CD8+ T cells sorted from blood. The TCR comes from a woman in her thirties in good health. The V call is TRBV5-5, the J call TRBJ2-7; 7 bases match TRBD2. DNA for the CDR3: TGTGCCAGCAGCTTGGGAGGGGAGGGCTACGAGCAGTACTTC. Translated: CASSLGGEGYEQYF.